The sequence of this T cell receptor (beta chain) was determined in a study of PD-L1 blockade in urothelial cancer. Study-level results: Expansion of tumor-associated blood clones at 3 weeks was greater in durable-benefit patients.

Locally advanced or metastatic urothelial carcinoma was present in patients. Each PCR contained spiked-in synthetic TCR analog templates. Libraries were prepared by immunoSEQ multiplex PCR; TCRdb keeps only in-frame clonotypes and omits some of them. The sample lists around 100,000 clones, 70% to 90% occurring once. As regards this clone: Its antigen is currently unknown.

Trimming removed 8 bases from V and 6 bases from J, with 21 bases in between. The CDR3 covers 15 residues. Per germline, CDR1 SGHAT and CDR2 FQNNGV. The genes are TRBV11-2 and TRBJ2-3, with D possibly being TRBD2 (5 bases). The sequencing here drew on PBMCs, taken around atezolizumab (anti-PD-L1) treatment. The TCR was taken from a man aged 50 to 59 with urothelial cancer. CDR3 sequence reads: CASCLALGRTDTQYF. CDR3 sequence (DNA): TGTGCCAGCTGTCTAGCTTTAGGCCGGACGGATACGCAGTATTTT.